This section outlines one T cell receptor beta chain sequence together with its context. The sample comes from a study of T cells in Graves' hyperthyroidism and ophthalmopathy. RNA transcripts served as the template for amplifying TCR beta CDR3 regions. In the first-round RT-PCR of the TCR CDR3, the HTBI primer set was used. MiXCR was run by TCRdb on the multiplex PCR reads, yielding one entry per CDR3 protein. The data show around 690,000 distinct CDR3 sequences, with approximately 15% seen just once and around a sixth held by the top ten. The germline V gene encodes CDR1 LNHDA and CDR2 SQIVND (reference sequence). The CDR3 spans 15 residues. V lost 3 bases and J lost 3, with 14 bases in between.

This clonotype originated in a man in his forties or fifties with Graves' hyperthyroidism. This sequence joins TRBV19 and TRBJ1-1; TRBD1 might be the D (6 bases). Sequenced: blood. CDR3 sequence reads: CASSIFQGIDTEAFF. DNA of the CDR3: TGTGCCAGTAGTATCTTTCAGGGGATCGACACTGAAGCTTTCTTT. The full variable domain, completed using reference TRBV19 and TRBJ1-1, is DGGITQSPKYLFRKEGQNVTLSCEQNLNHDAMYWYRQDPGQGLRLIYYSQIVNDFQKGDIAEGYSVSREKKESFPLTVTSAQKNPTAFYLCASSIFQGIDTEAFFGQGTRLTVV.